A single sample is the source of the 30 T cell receptor beta chains below, sequenced in a study of tumor-infiltrating lymphocytes in primary liver carcinoma. Unsorted whole blood supplied the RNA, and germline DNA was extracted too. TCR beta cDNA was reverse-transcribed from 500 ng of total RNA. The reaction used a constant-region primer and ProtoScript II reverse transcriptase. Sequencing libraries for TCR beta derived from three nested multiplex PCR rounds that used slightly modified ARM-PCR. Forward primers for TRBV1-TRBV30 and a C-beta reverse primer served the first two PCR rounds, at approximately 10 cycles each. TCRdb passed the multiplex PCR reads through MiXCR, listing each CDR3 protein once. The sample lists fewer than 400,000 distinct CDR3 sequences, 50% to 70% occurring once. Sequenced: peripheral blood. The origin of the receptors is a middle-aged man with primary liver carcinoma and hepatitis B virus infection.

On this clonotype: A read error may be the cause here, since a much bigger clone is one base away. This chain connects TRBV29-1 to TRBJ2-3; D is perhaps TRBD1 (5 bases). The germline gives CDR1 SQVTM, CDR2 ANQGSEA. This CDR3 region has 13 residues. The CDR3 sequence is CGGDQGNTDTQYF. In DNA form, the CDR3 reads TGCGGCGGAGACCAGGGAAACACAGATACGCAGTATTTT.

Details on this clonotype: The junction departs from the called germline gene at one end, perhaps through a read error. The rearrangement links TRBV11-2 to TRBJ2-7; no reliable D call. Germline lookup yields CDR1 SGHAT and CDR2 FQNNGV. The CDR3 covers 13 residues. The CDR3 sequence: CASSLVGSKQQYF. The CDR3 DNA reads TGTGCCAGCAGCTTAGTGGGCTCGAAGCAGCAGTATTTC.

This clonotype showed up just once. The rearrangement joins TRBV5-1 to TRBJ1-1; no reliable D call. This CDR3 comprises 14 residues. Germline V CDR1 and CDR2: SGHRS, YFSETQ. Trimming removed 0 bases at V and 4 bases at J, with 10 bases between. CDR3 sequence reads: CASSLGSGSTEAFF. CDR3 coding DNA: TGCGCCAGCAGCTTGGGGTCAGGCAGCACTGAAGCTTTCTTT.

In the case of this clonotype: Just one base apart from a much larger clone, this may be a read error. The chain employs TRBV29-1 and TRBJ2-5, with 10 bases fitting TRBD1. This CDR3 spans 13 amino acids. Trimming took 4 bases from V and 9 from J; bases not matched to a gene: 8. The germline V gene has CDR1 SQVTM and CDR2 ANQGSEA. CDR3 sequence: CSVGQGAMGAQYF. CDR3 in DNA: TGCAGCGTTGGACAGGGGGCGATGGGGGCCCAGTACTTC.

This clonotype was observed a handful of times. The rearrangement uses TRBV5-1 and TRBJ2-7; D perhaps matches TRBD1 (6 bases). This CDR3 comprises 16 residues. The germline V gene has CDR1 SGHRS and CDR2 YFSETQ. V gave up 0 bases and J gave up 3 bases, with 16 bases separating them. Here the CDR3 reads CASSLASGGQVYEQYF. DNA of the CDR3: TGCGCCAGCAGCTTGGCCTCTGGGGGCCAGGTCTACGAGCAGTACTTC.

As to this clonotype: In this CDR3 the conserved last residue, phenylalanine or tryptophan, is missing, so a read error is likely. J is TRBJ2-5 and V is TRBV7-9; D is uncertain. The germline V and J ends were trimmed by 0 bases and 7 bases, with 12 bases remaining between them. The CDR3 contains 14 residues. Germline V lookup: CDR1 SEHNR, CDR2 FQNEAQ (reference sequence). The CDR3 sequence: CASSLAGIPGTQYS. The CDR3 DNA is TGTGCCAGCAGCTTAGCGGGGATCCCCGGGACCCAGTACTCC.

Comment on this clonotype: The junction and the germline gene differ at one end; a read error may be behind it. The V gene is TRBV6-6, the J gene TRBJ1-2; the match to TRBD1 covers 7 bases. Germline V gives CDR1 MNHNY, CDR2 SVGAGI (reference sequence). The CDR3 length is 15 residues. CDR3 DNA: TGTGTCAGCAGTACCGTGACAGGGTTAAACTATGGCTACACCTTC. Its translation is CVSSTVTGLNYGYTF.

As for this clonotype: A much larger clone lies one base from this, so it may be a read error. This chain uses TRBV6-6 with TRBJ1-5; D is unresolved. The germline gives CDR1 MNHNY, CDR2 SVGAGI (reference sequence). The V and J ends lost 8 bases and 4 bases respectively, with 12 bases between them. The CDR3 spans 13 residues. CDR3 in amino acids: CASVWGGNQPQHF. As DNA, the CDR3 is TGTGCCAGCGTCTGGGGTGGAAATCAGCCCCAGCATTTT.

As concerns this clonotype: This CDR3 is missing its conserved last phenylalanine or tryptophan, likely due to a read error. The rearrangement links TRBV28 to TRBJ1-4; D remains ambiguous. V lost 10 bases, J lost 4 bases, and 7 bases lay in between. Germline V gene sequence: CDR1 MDHEN, CDR2 SYDVKM. The CDR3 is made up of 11 amino acids. Here the CDR3 DNA reads TGTGCCATCCTTGATAATGAAAAACTGTTTCTT. Its translation is CAILDNEKLFL.

A word on this clonotype: Germline and junction disagree at one end, which may indicate a read error. The genes are TRBV12-3 or TRBV12-4 and TRBJ2-1, with TRBD2 matching 9 bases. There are 15 residues in the CDR3. The CDR3 region is CTSSRRVAGANEQFF. The CDR3 bases are TGTACCAGCAGCCGAAGAGTAGCGGGAGCCAATGAGCAGTTCTTC.

In regard to this clonotype: At one end, the junction sequence differs from germline, possibly due to a read error. The chain links TRBV5-4 to TRBJ2-1; D gene uncertain. Per the germline V gene, CDR1 is SGHNT and CDR2 is YYREEE (reference sequence). The CDR3 has 15 amino acids. As DNA, the CDR3 is TGTGTCAGCAGCTCCCCTAGTCTTCCCTACAATAAGCAGTTCTTC. Translating gives CVSSSPSLPYNKQFF.

On this clonotype itself: This could be a read error, since a much larger clone is one nucleotide away. The chain joins TRBV6-5 to TRBJ2-1, with D unresolved. CDR1 MNHEY and CDR2 SVGAGI come from the germline V gene. The CDR3 runs to 15 residues. The CDR3 protein is CASSRPDPLDNEQLF. In nucleotides, the CDR3 is TGTGCCAGCAGTCGACCCGATCCCTTAGACAATGAGCAGCTCTTC.

The rearrangement joins TRBV6-1 to TRBJ2-1; D may correspond to TRBD1 or TRBD2 (5 bases each). The germline V and J ends were trimmed by 9 bases and 8 bases, with 17 bases remaining between them. CDR3 length equals 13 residues. Germline-derived CDR1 and CDR2 are MNHNS and SASEGT. CDR3 loop: CASWGIWGDEQFF. The CDR3 nucleotides read TGTGCCAGTTGGGGGATCTGGGGAGATGAGCAGTTCTTC.

This clonotype was seen at least ten times. This chain links TRBV6-1 with TRBJ2-1, with 11 bases identical to TRBD2. Per the germline V gene, CDR1 is MNHNS and CDR2 is SASEGT. V shed 6 bases and J 4 bases; nucleotides not matched to a gene: 11. The length of the CDR3 is 17 residues. As DNA, the CDR3 is TGTGCCAGCAGGTACAGGTCCGGGACTAGCGGATACAATGAGCAGTTCTTC. Protein product: CASRYRSGTSGYNEQFF.

V usage is TRBV10-3 and J usage is TRBJ2-5, with 8 positions matching TRBD1. Trimming cost V 3 bases and J 2 bases; bases outside gene matches: 8. CDR1 ENHRY and CDR2 SYGVKD come from the germline V gene. The CDR3 runs 16 residues. The CDR3 reads CAISDKGYRGQETQYF. The CDR3 DNA reads as TGTGCCATCAGTGATAAGGGCTACAGGGGGCAAGAGACCCAGTACTTC.

This clonotype appeared a few times. The chain uses TRBV5-4 and TRBJ2-7, with 13 bases aligning to TRBD2. The V gene's germline CDR1 is SGHNT and CDR2 YYREEE (reference sequence). The CDR3 runs to 17 residues. J lost 6 bases, V lost 4 bases, and 13 bases had no gene match. The CDR3 DNA follows: TGTGCCAGCAGCCATCCCACCCCAGGACTAGCGGGAGCCGAGCAGTACTTC. Protein sequence: CASSHPTPGLAGAEQYF.

Only a few counts were recorded for this clonotype. V usage is TRBV7-2 and J usage is TRBJ2-7; maybe TRBD1 (6 bases). The germline CDR1 and CDR2 sequences are SGHTA and FQGNSA. Trimming left V 6 bases short and J 7 bases short, with 13 bases between. The CDR3 loop spans 12 amino acids. In nucleotides, the CDR3 is TGTGCCAGCAGTCTTGCTAGGGGGGAGCAGTACTTC. It codes for CASSLARGEQYF.

The chain is built from TRBV6-6 and TRBJ1-1; D gene uncertain. V was clipped by 6 bases and J by 5 bases, with 19 bases between them. CDR1 is MNHNY, CDR2 SVGAGI, per germline (reference sequence). CDR3 length equals 15 residues. For the CDR3, the DNA is TGTGCCAGCAGAGAAACCCGGACCGATGGTACTGAAGCTTTCTTT. This translates into CASRETRTDGTEAFF.

With regard to this clonotype: A much bigger clone sits one base away, suggesting this may be a read error. Written as DNA, the CDR3 is TGTGCCAGCTGTTACTCGAGATGGGCGTCCTACAATGAGCAGTTCTTC. Amino acid sequence: CASCYSRWASYNEQFF. The rearrangement joins TRBV6-5 to TRBJ2-1, with D unclear. Germline CDR1 and CDR2: MNHEY and SVGAGI. This CDR3 is built from 16 residues.

This clonotype was recorded many times. The chain uses TRBV6-5 and TRBJ1-2; 7 bases are shared with TRBD1. Trimming took 6 bases from V and 0 from J; bases not matched to a gene: 1. Germline-derived CDR1 and CDR2 are MNHEY and SVGAGI. The CDR3 runs to 13 residues. This chain's CDR3 is CASRQGTNYGYTF. CDR3 sequence (DNA): TGTGCCAGCAGACAGGGGACTAACTATGGCTACACCTTC.

Of note for this clonotype: Possible read error: a much larger clone is one base away. The chain employs TRBV29-1 and TRBJ1-4, with D unresolved. CDR3 length: 13 residues. The germline gives CDR1 SQVTM, CDR2 ANQGSEA. The CDR3 protein is CNVERQINEKLFF. The CDR3 DNA reads TGCAACGTTGAGCGGCAGATTAATGAAAAACTGTTTTTT.

Comments on this clonotype: This sequence may be a read error, since a much larger clone differs from it by one base. The CDR3 loop is CTSSETGGWYEQYF. In nucleotides, the CDR3 is TGTACCAGCAGTGAGACAGGGGGCTGGTACGAGCAGTACTTC. The V call is TRBV12-3 or TRBV12-4, the J call TRBJ2-7; 10 nucleotides match TRBD1. The CDR3 extends over 14 amino acids.

V and J are TRBV12-3 or TRBV12-4 and TRBJ2-1, with 14 nucleotides matching TRBD2. The CDR3 is 19 amino acids. V lost 7 bases to trimming and J lost 7 bases; unmatched junction nucleotides: 18. CDR3 protein: CASKVGSPTSGRAINEQFF. CDR3 in DNA: TGTGCCAGCAAAGTGGGCAGTCCGACTAGCGGGAGGGCCATTAATGAGCAGTTCTTC.

The rearrangement uses TRBV5-4 and TRBJ2-1; 10 bases line up with TRBD2. Germline loops: CDR1 SGHNT, CDR2 YYREEE (reference sequence). Trimming took 7 bases from V and 3 from J; bases not matched to a gene: 10. The CDR3 is 16 residues long. The CDR3 is CASDLVSGRNYNEQFF. For the CDR3, the DNA is TGTGCCAGCGACTTGGTTAGCGGGAGGAACTACAATGAGCAGTTCTTC.

As for this clonotype: Germline and junction disagree at one end, which may indicate a read error. The chain carries TRBV7-8 and TRBJ2-6; TRBD1 or TRBD2 may be the D gene (5 bases each). Germline V lookup: CDR1 SGHVS, CDR2 FQNEAQ. The CDR3 covers 14 residues. CDR3 bases: TGTGCCAGCAGCTTAGACCTGGGGGTCAACGTCCTGACTTTC. Translated, it gives CASSLDLGVNVLTF.

This chain uses TRBV9 with TRBJ2-1; D unresolved. The CDR3 length is 13 residues. Between the trimmed V and J ends, which lost 0 bases and 3 bases, there was a span of 4 bases. Germline V gene data show CDR1 as SGDLS and CDR2 as YYNGEE. In DNA, the CDR3 is TGTGCCAGCAGCGTAGTTAACTACAATGAGCAGTTCTTC. It translates to CASSVVNYNEQFF.

The V gene is TRBV6-2 or TRBV6-3, the J gene TRBJ2-1, with TRBD1 matching 11 bases. The V and J ends lost 6 bases and 9 bases, in that order; junction bases with no gene match: 10. CDR1 is MNHEY, CDR2 SVGEGT, per germline. CDR3 size: 15 residues. CDR3 amino acids: CASRSGQGARGEQFF. The CDR3 DNA follows: TGTGCCAGCAGGTCCGGACAGGGGGCAAGGGGTGAGCAGTTCTTC.

A note on this clonotype: The junction does not match germline at one end; this may be a read error. The chain couples TRBV29-1 to TRBJ2-3; 7 bases agree with TRBD2. Germline lookup yields CDR1 SQVTM and CDR2 ANQGSEA. The CDR3 is 15 amino acids. CDR3 nucleotides: TGTAGCGTAAACCTGTGGGGAGGGTCAGAAGATACGCAGTATTTT. Translated: CSVNLWGGSEDTQYF.

This clonotype has ten or more counts. The V gene is TRBV7-8, the J gene TRBJ2-7, with D unresolved. Germline V gene data show CDR1 as SGHVS and CDR2 as FQNEAQ. Between the trimmed V and J ends, which lost 3 bases and 2 bases, there was a span of 8 bases. The CDR3 is 13 residues long. This CDR3 is CASSFRAAYEQYF. CDR3 bases: TGTGCCAGCAGCTTCCGCGCTGCCTACGAGCAGTACTTC.

As concerns this clonotype: Given a much more abundant clone one base away, this may be a read error. This rearrangement joins TRBV4-2 to TRBJ2-7; TRBD2 matches at 10 bases. The CDR3 runs to 15 residues. Germline V gene sequence: CDR1 LGHNA, CDR2 YNFKEQ. CDR3 sequence reads: CDSSQGASGSEEQYF. The CDR3 nucleotides are TGTGACAGCAGCCAAGGGGCTAGCGGGAGCGAGGAGCAGTACTTC.